The T cell receptor (beta chain) described here comes from a study of blood T cell repertoires in COVID-19. Sequenced by immunoSEQ multiplex PCR; TCRdb stores in-frame clones only, minus some. The sample has roughly 130,000 clones; roughly 80% are singletons. This TCR was recovered from a woman aged 45-65 years with acute or convalescent COVID-19. The specimen was peripheral blood.

The chain's CDR3 is CASSEGGFTDTQYF. The DNA of the CDR3 is TGTGCCAGCAGTGAAGGAGGTTTCACAGATACGCAGTATTTT. The chain uses TRBV6-1 and TRBJ2-3; D ambiguous. The V end was cut by 1 base, the J end by 2 bases, with 7 bases between. This CDR3 is built from 14 residues. Germline assignment: CDR1 MNHNS and CDR2 SASEGT.